The rows below give T cell receptor beta chains drawn from one sample of a study of blood T cell repertoires in COVID-19. The assay was immunoSEQ multiplex PCR, and TCRdb's table has in-frame clones only and misses some. Of about 69,000 clones detected, 90% appear once; the ten largest clones hold around 5.3%. The sequenced material came from peripheral blood. Receptor source: a man between 45 and 60 years old with acute or convalescent COVID-19. Each CDR3 is given with its conserved first and last residue. The D gene is left open where the match is weak. Where a row states a size, it is once, few, many or the class of an expanded clone; other rows omit it.

CDR3nt,CDR3aa,abundance,j_gene,d_gene,v_gene,len
TGCAGTGTCACAGGGGGCCTTGAAGCTTTCTTT,CSVTGGLEAFF,few,TRBJ1-1,TRBD1,TRBV20-1,11
TGTGCCACCAGCAGAGATCCCACTAGTCTAGATACGCAGTATTTT,CATSRDPTSLDTQYF,once,TRBJ2-3,NA,TRBV15,15
TGTGCCAGCTTAGCTAGCGGGAAGCCCGCCGAGCAGTACTTC,CASLASGKPAEQYF,NA,TRBJ2-7,TRBD2,TRBV18,14
TGTGCCAGCAGCTCAAGACAGGGGGCTAGCACAGATACGCAGTATTTT,CASSSRQGASTDTQYF,NA,TRBJ2-3,TRBD1,TRBV7-9,16
TGTGCCAGCAGTCTTCCTAGCGGGAGAGAGACCCAGTACTTC,CASSLPSGRETQYF,once,TRBJ2-5,TRBD2,TRBV3-1/TRBV3-2,14
TGTGCCAGCAGCTTAGTTGCGGGACAGAACTACGAGCAGTACTTC,CASSLVAGQNYEQYF,NA,TRBJ2-7,NA,TRBV7-2,15
TGTGCTTACCGGCGGGAGGGCGTAAACGAGCAGTACTTC,CAYRREGVNEQYF,NA,TRBJ2-7,TRBD2,TRBV6-5,13
TGTGCCAGTAGTATAGGTCTTCAGGGGGCGTGGAAACTGTTTTTT,CASSIGLQGAWKLFF,NA,TRBJ1-4,TRBD1,TRBV19,15
TGTGCCAGCACCTTCACAGGGGTAGGCACAGATACGCAGTATTTT,CASTFTGVGTDTQYF,NA,TRBJ2-3,TRBD1,TRBV6-5,15
TGTGCCAGCAGCGTAGCTAGCGGCAACTACAATGAGCAGTTCTTC,CASSVASGNYNEQFF,NA,TRBJ2-1,TRBD2,TRBV9,15
TGTGCCAGCACTCAGGAGGGTCCCCATCAGCCCCAGCATTTT,CASTQEGPHQPQHF,NA,TRBJ1-5,NA,TRBV6-5,14
TGTGCCAGCGGGACTAGCGGACAAGAGACCCAGTACTTC,CASGTSGQETQYF,NA,TRBJ2-5,TRBD2,TRBV19,13
TGCGCCAGCAGCCAAAGGACAGGTTCAGATACGCAGTATTTT,CASSQRTGSDTQYF,NA,TRBJ2-3,TRBD1,TRBV4-1,14
TGTGCCAGCAGCTCCATGGGACTTCTGAACACTGAAGCTTTCTTT,CASSSMGLLNTEAFF,NA,TRBJ1-1,NA,TRBV14,15
TGTGCCAGTCAAGCGGGATGCTCCTACGAGCAGTACTTC,CASQAGCSYEQYF,NA,TRBJ2-7,NA,TRBV12-1,13
TGCGCCAGCAGCTCTTGGACAGCCGATGGCTACACCTTC,CASSSWTADGYTF,NA,TRBJ1-2,NA,TRBV5-1,13
TGCGCCAGCAGCCGTGGGGGGGACCACTATGGCTACACCTTC,CASSRGGDHYGYTF,few,TRBJ1-2,NA,TRBV5-1,14